This passage covers 14 T cell receptor beta chains from one sample sequenced in a study of spatial heterogeneity in lung cancer. Time point given: blood at routine non-recurrence follow-up after resection. Whole RNA came from tumor, nontumor lung or frozen PBMC and was sequenced without being sorted. TCRdb recomputed calls from the 5' RACE reads with MiXCR, one row per CDR3 protein. The sample has about 52,000 distinct CDR3 sequences; 6% to 8.5% are singletons. The material sequenced was PBMCs, taken at follow-up. The receptors come from a female donor with early-stage non-small cell lung cancer.

This clonotype was detected many times. This rearrangement joins TRBV7-2 to TRBJ2-7; 8 bases are a match to TRBD1. Trimming removed 4 bases from V and 2 bases from J; junction bases left unmatched: 4. Germline V gives CDR1 SGHTA, CDR2 FQGNSA. The CDR3 sequence is 14 residues long. The CDR3, as DNA: TGTGCCAGCAGCTCAAGACAGGGGCCCTACGAGCAGTACTTC. Amino acids: CASSSRQGPYEQYF.

In this sample, this clonotype turned up many times. The gene calls are TRBV28 and TRBJ2-3; 7 bases are shared with TRBD2. The CDR3 runs to 15 residues. Trimming cost V 1 base and J 5 bases; bases outside gene matches: 6. Germline CDR1 and CDR2: MDHEN and SYDVKM. CDR3 loop: CASSLSWTGGDTQYF. DNA for the CDR3: TGTGCCAGCAGTTTATCCTGGACGGGGGGAGATACGCAGTATTTT.

This clonotype turned up a few times. The CDR3 DNA sequence: TGCGCCAGCAGCCCGTTACCTAGCAATCAGCCCCAGCATTTT. This sequence encodes CASSPLPSNQPQHF. The chain employs TRBV5-1 and TRBJ1-5; D remains ambiguous. This CDR3 has 14 amino acids. Trimming pared 4 bases from V and 0 bases from J, leaving 8 bases between. The V gene's germline CDR1 is SGHRS and CDR2 YFSETQ. Filled out from reference TRBV5-1 and TRBJ1-5, the complete variable domain reads KAGVTQTPRYLIKTRGQQVTLSCSPISGHRSVSWYQQTPGQGLQFLFEYFSETQRNKGNFPGRFSGRQFSNSRSEMNVSTLELGDSALYLCASSPLPSNQPQHFGDGTRLSIL.

This clonotype was detected only a few times. The rearrangement joins TRBV9 to TRBJ1-2; 7 bases align to TRBD1. This CDR3 spans 17 amino acids. V shed 4 bases and J 0 bases; nucleotides not matched to a gene: 12. The germline V gene encodes CDR1 SGDLS and CDR2 YYNGEE. For the CDR3, the DNA is TGTGCCAGCAGCAAACAACCTCCGACAGGGCCTAACTATGGCTACACCTTC. Its translation is CASSKQPPTGPNYGYTF.

The chain carries TRBV28 and TRBJ2-1; 8 bases align to TRBD1. The V gene end was trimmed by 6 bases and the J gene end by 1 base; junction bases not matched to a gene: 5. Per germline, CDR1 MDHEN and CDR2 SYDVKM. CDR3 length: 15 amino acids. CDR3 DNA sequence: TGTGCCAGCAGAGACCGGGACAGGTCCTACAATGAGCAGTTCTTC. Its translation is CASRDRDRSYNEQFF.

This chain connects TRBV3-1 to TRBJ2-7; tentative D call: TRBD2 (5 bases). Germline CDR1 reads LGHDT; CDR2 reads YNNKEL (reference sequence). The length of the CDR3 is 15 residues. V shed 5 bases and J shed 4 bases, with 18 bases lying between them. The CDR3 DNA is TGTGCCAGCAGCAAATTTAGGTGGACTGAATACGAGCAGTACTTC. Translation gives CASSKFRWTEYEQYF.

This clonotype was recorded many times. The chain links TRBV6-5 to TRBJ1-2; no clear D gene. In germline, CDR1 is MNHEY, CDR2 SVGAGI. Trimming removed 3 bases at V and 3 bases at J, with 17 bases between. CDR3 length equals 16 residues. CDR3 sequence reads: CASSYVPAPSDYGYTF. DNA for the CDR3: TGTGCCAGCAGTTATGTTCCAGCACCCTCTGACTATGGCTACACCTTC.

This clonotype has ten or more counts. V usage is TRBV11-2 and J usage is TRBJ2-3; 9 positions agree with TRBD2. The CDR3 has 15 residues. V lost 8 bases to trimming and J lost 11 bases; unmatched junction nucleotides: 17. CDR1 and CDR2 from the germline V gene are SGHAT and FQNNGV. The CDR3 loop is CASRTSASGAIVQYF. As DNA, the CDR3 is TGTGCCAGCCGCACTTCCGCTAGCGGGGCTATTGTGCAGTATTTT. Together with reference TRBV11-2 and TRBJ2-3, the CDR3 gives the full variable domain: EAGVAQSPRYKIIEKRQSVAFWCNPISGHATLYWYQQILGQGPKLLIQFQNNGVVDDSQLPKDRFSAERLKGVDSTLKIQPAKLEDSAVYLCASRTSASGAIVQYFGPGTRLTVL.

The chain links TRBV3-1 to TRBJ1-1, with TRBD1 identical over 10 bases. The CDR3 loop spans 16 amino acids. The V gene end was trimmed by 0 bases and the J gene end by 1 base; junction bases not matched to a gene: 2. CDR1 LGHDT and CDR2 YNNKEL come from the germline V gene (reference sequence). The CDR3 nucleotides are TGTGCCAGCAGCCAAGATTGGACAGGGGGGAACACTGAAGCTTTCTTT. It yields the protein CASSQDWTGGNTEAFF.

This clonotype was counted a few times. The chain employs TRBV19 and TRBJ2-3; tentatively, D is TRBD2 (6 bases). The CDR3 is 17 amino acids. CDR1 and CDR2 (germline): LNHDA, SQIVND (reference sequence). V lost 4 bases and J 3 bases, leaving 20 bases between the germline ends. The CDR3 nucleotides are TGTGCCAGTAGTAGTAAACTGGGGCAGGGAGGAACAGATACGCAGTATTTT. Translated: CASSSKLGQGGTDTQYF.

This clonotype was observed many times. The J gene is TRBJ2-3, the V gene TRBV6-2 or TRBV6-3; 8 nucleotides align to TRBD2. V was clipped by 7 bases and J by 2 bases; unmatched bases: 8. Germline V lookup: CDR1 MNHEY, CDR2 SVGEGT. The CDR3 covers 15 residues. CDR3 nucleotides: TGTGCCAGCAACCAGCGGGGGACCCCCACAGATACGCAGTATTTT. This translates into CASNQRGTPTDTQYF.

This clonotype was detected ten times or more. The chain recombines TRBV12-3 or TRBV12-4 with TRBJ1-5; D is ambiguous. Trimming cost V 1 base and J 1 base, with 8 bases left between them. This CDR3 has 15 residues. The CDR3 region is CASSLVGRSNQPQHF. The DNA for the CDR3 is TGTGCCAGCAGTTTAGTCGGGAGGAGCAATCAGCCCCAGCATTTT.

The V call is TRBV2, the J call TRBJ2-1; D remains unclear. Germline CDR1 reads SNHLY; CDR2 reads FYNNEI. The CDR3 is made up of 12 amino acids. V lost 3 bases and J lost 9, with 9 bases in between. This chain's CDR3 is CASSELRSEQFF. The CDR3 region has the DNA TGTGCCAGCAGTGAGTTGCGTAGTGAGCAGTTCTTC.

This clonotype was detected ten times or more. This chain joins TRBV11-1 and TRBJ2-3; 7 nucleotides agree with TRBD1. The germline V gene has CDR1 SGHAT and CDR2 FQDESV (reference sequence). Trimming took 0 bases from V and 2 from J; bases not matched to a gene: 11. The CDR3 is 18 residues long. The CDR3 reads CASSLAPPPTGNTDTQYF. The CDR3 bases are TGTGCCAGCAGCTTAGCTCCGCCCCCGACAGGGAACACAGATACGCAGTATTTT.